Each of the 10 T cell receptor beta chains below was sequenced from the same sample in a study of regulatory T cells in long-lasting Graves disease. Building of the TCR beta libraries involved iRepertoire HTBI primers and Arm-PCR of CDR3 regions. TCRdb analysed the multiplex PCR reads with MiXCR anew, one entry per CDR3 protein. Of approximately 290,000 distinct CDR3 sequences listed, 20% to 25% are singletons. Time point denoted: persistent/refractory GD, antithyroid drugs over 5 years with positive TRAb. PBMC RNA served as the TCR library source. Sample: peripheral blood mononuclear cells (PBMCs), taken when the disease was refractory, from a patient treated with antithyroid drugs. Receptors were obtained from a female donor with Graves disease.

This clonotype showed up many times. J is TRBJ2-5 and V is TRBV7-9; D is uncertain. Germline V CDR1 and CDR2: SEHNR, FQNEAQ (reference sequence). Trimming left V 1 base short and J 1 base short, with 4 bases between. CDR3 length: 13 amino acids. In nucleotides, the CDR3 is TGTGCCAGCAGCTTAGGCTTCCAAGAGACCCAGTACTTC. Translated: CASSLGFQETQYF. Full variable domain (outside the CDR3, taken from reference TRBV7-9 and TRBJ2-5): DTGVSQNPRHKITKRGQNVTFRCDPISEHNRLYWYRQTLGQGPEFLTYFQNEAQLEKSRLLSDRFSAERPKGSFSTLEIQRTEQGDSAMYLCASSLGFQETQYFGPGTRLLVL.

The chain employs TRBV19 and TRBJ1-5; no firm D call. CDR3 length: 12 amino acids. Germline CDR1 LNHDA, CDR2 SQIVND (reference sequence). Trimming pared 4 bases from V and 9 bases from J, leaving 10 bases between. CDR3 amino acids: CASSSTAGPQHF. CDR3 sequence (DNA): TGTGCCAGTAGTAGTACAGCGGGGCCCCAGCATTTT.

The table lists this clonotype with many counts. This chain connects TRBV28 to TRBJ1-2; D remains unclear. CDR3 size: 17 residues. CDR1 is MDHEN and CDR2 is SYDVKM in the germline V gene. Trimming pared 6 bases from V and 1 base from J, leaving 21 bases between. This chain's CDR3 is CASSSRALLGNNYGYTF. CDR3 in DNA: TGTGCCAGCAGCTCCCGGGCCCTGCTAGGGAATAACTATGGCTACACCTTC.

With regard to this clonotype: This could be a read error, since a much larger clone is one nucleotide away. The V and J genes are TRBV20-1 and TRBJ1-5; 7 bases line up with TRBD1. The V gene's germline CDR1 is DFQATT and CDR2 SNEGSKA (reference sequence). This CDR3 contains 14 residues. CDR3 protein: CGASSGQHNQPQHF. The CDR3 bases are TGCGGTGCTAGCTCGGGACAGCACAATCAGCCCCAGCATTTT.

Only a few counts were recorded for this clonotype. V is TRBV30 and J is TRBJ2-7; D possibly corresponds to TRBD2 (5 bases). V lost 0 bases and J 3 bases, leaving 9 bases between the germline ends. The germline V gene has CDR1 GTSNPN and CDR2 SVGIG (reference sequence). CDR3 size: 13 residues. The CDR3 DNA sequence: TGTGCCTGGAGTGTACTAGGCGTCTACGAGCAGTACTTC. This codes for CAWSVLGVYEQYF.

This clonotype turned up a few times. The chain combines TRBV11-3 with TRBJ2-3, with unresolved D. The V gene's germline CDR1 is SGHNT and CDR2 YENEEA. The CDR3 runs 14 residues. V lost 1 base, J lost 6 bases, and 11 bases lay in between. The CDR3 sequence is CASSLGGLLDTQYF. As DNA, the CDR3 is TGTGCCAGCAGCTTAGGGGGTCTACTGGATACGCAGTATTTT.

This clonotype was observed many times. The CDR3 spells CASSYTKNTEAFF. CDR3 DNA: TGTGCCAGCAGTTACACTAAGAACACTGAAGCTTTCTTT. J is TRBJ1-1 and V is TRBV6-2 or TRBV6-3; no reliable D call. Trimming stripped 2 bases from V and 1 base from J, with 5 bases between. This CDR3 has 13 residues. Per the germline V gene, CDR1 is MNHEY and CDR2 is SVGEGT.

This clonotype was observed at least ten times. This chain connects TRBV7-8 to TRBJ1-1; D is unresolved. V dropped 4 bases and J dropped 0 bases, with 12 bases sitting between them. There are 15 residues in the CDR3. The germline V gene has CDR1 SGHVS and CDR2 FQNEAQ. As DNA, the CDR3 is TGTGCCAGCAGCTCCCCCAGATTAATGAACACTGAAGCTTTCTTT. This codes for CASSSPRLMNTEAFF.

The chain recombines TRBV6-2 or TRBV6-3 with TRBJ2-7; 9 bases are a match to TRBD2. Trimming cost V 0 bases and J 3 bases; bases outside gene matches: 3. The CDR3 has 15 residues. Germline V gene data show CDR1 as MNHEY and CDR2 as SVGEGT. CDR3 protein: CASSYSGTSLYEQYF. The CDR3 DNA reads TGTGCCAGCAGTTACTCGGGGACTAGCCTCTACGAGCAGTACTTC.

This clonotype occurred many times. V gene TRBV28 combines with J gene TRBJ1-1; perhaps TRBD1 as D (5 bases). This CDR3 spans 14 amino acids. V lost 3 bases and J lost 1, with 9 bases in between. The germline V gene has CDR1 MDHEN and CDR2 SYDVKM. CDR3 region: CASSFDDRNTEAFF. In DNA, the CDR3 is TGTGCCAGCAGTTTCGACGACAGGAACACTGAAGCTTTCTTT. Complete variable domain (other parts from reference TRBV28 and TRBJ1-1): DVKVTQSSRYLVKRTGEKVFLECVQDMDHENMFWYRQDPGLGLRLIYFSYDVKMKEKGDIPEGYSVSREKKERFSLILESASTNQTSMYLCASSFDDRNTEAFFGQGTRLTVV.